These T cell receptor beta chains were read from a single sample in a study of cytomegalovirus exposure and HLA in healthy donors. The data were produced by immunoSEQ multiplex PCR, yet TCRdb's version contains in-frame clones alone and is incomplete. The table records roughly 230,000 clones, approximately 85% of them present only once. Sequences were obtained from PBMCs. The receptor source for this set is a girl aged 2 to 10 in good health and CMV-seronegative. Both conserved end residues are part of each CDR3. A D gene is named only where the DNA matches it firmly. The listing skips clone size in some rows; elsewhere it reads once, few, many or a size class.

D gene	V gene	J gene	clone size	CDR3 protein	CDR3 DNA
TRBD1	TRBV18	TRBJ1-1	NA	CASSPTGGTEAFF	TGTGCCAGCTCACCGACAGGGGGGACTGAAGCTTTCTTT
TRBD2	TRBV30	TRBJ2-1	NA	CAWSVAKAGGSYNEQFF	TGTGCCTGGAGTGTAGCAAAAGCGGGAGGGTCCTACAATGAGCAGTTCTTC
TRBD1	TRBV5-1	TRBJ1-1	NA	CASSYRDRGQAFF	TGCGCCAGTAGTTACCGGGACAGGGGGCAAGCTTTCTTT
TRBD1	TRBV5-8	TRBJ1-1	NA	CASSWTPTGALNTEAFF	TGTGCCAGCAGCTGGACCCCTACAGGGGCTCTGAACACTGAAGCTTTCTTT
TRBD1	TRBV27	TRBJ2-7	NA	CASSPRDRVRGEQYF	TGTGCCAGCAGTCCCCGGGACAGGGTACGAGGGGAGCAGTACTTC
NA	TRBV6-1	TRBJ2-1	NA	CASSRLGRENEQFF	TGTGCCAGCAGCCGACTAGGGCGCGAAAATGAGCAGTTCTTC
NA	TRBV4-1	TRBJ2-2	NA	CASSQERSTGELFF	TGCGCCAGCAGCCAAGAACGCAGCACCGGGGAGCTGTTTTTT
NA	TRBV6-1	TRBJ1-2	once	CASSVRGRSGDGYTF	TGTGCCAGCAGTGTGAGAGGGAGGTCCGGAGATGGCTACACCTTC
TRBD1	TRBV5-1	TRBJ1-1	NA	CASSSTGHTEAFF	TGCGCCAGCAGCTCGACAGGGCACACTGAAGCTTTCTTT
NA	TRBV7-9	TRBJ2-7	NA	CASSLAGGPYEQYF	TGTGCCAGCAGCTTAGCGGGAGGACCCTACGAGCAGTACTTC
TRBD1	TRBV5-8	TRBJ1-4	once	CASSDMGQGVGEKLFF	TGTGCCAGCAGCGATATGGGACAGGGCGTAGGTGAAAAACTGTTTTTT
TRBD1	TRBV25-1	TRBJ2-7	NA	CASSAGRWTGYYEQYF	TGTGCCAGCAGTGCCGGAAGGTGGACAGGATACTACGAGCAGTACTTC
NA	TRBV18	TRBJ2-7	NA	CASSPRTPYKRAYEQYF	TGTGCCAGCTCACCAAGGACCCCATACAAGCGGGCCTACGAGCAGTACTTC
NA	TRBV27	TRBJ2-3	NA	CASSPIPSGTDTQYF	TGTGCCAGCAGTCCCATCCCTAGCGGCACAGATACGCAGTATTTT
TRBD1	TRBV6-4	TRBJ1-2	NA	CASSVQGDSNYGYTF	TGTGCCAGCAGTGTTCAGGGGGATTCTAACTATGGCTACACCTTC
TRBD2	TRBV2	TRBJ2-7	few	CASSEYWTSGYEQYF	TGTGCCAGCAGTGAATACTGGACTAGCGGCTACGAGCAGTACTTC
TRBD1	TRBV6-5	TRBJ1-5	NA	CASSSTGGGSNQPQHF	TGTGCCAGCAGTTCTACAGGGGGGGGAAGCAATCAGCCCCAGCATTTT
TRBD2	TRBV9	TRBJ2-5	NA	CASSVGGFAGGETQYF	TGTGCCAGCAGCGTAGGGGGCTTCGCGGGAGGGGAGACCCAGTACTTC
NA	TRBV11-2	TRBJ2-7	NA	CASSSPGKYEQYF	TGTGCCAGCAGTTCCCCCGGGAAATACGAGCAGTACTTC
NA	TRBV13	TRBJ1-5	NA	CASSLAREGNQPQHF	TGTGCCAGCAGCTTAGCCAGGGAGGGCAATCAGCCCCAGCATTTT
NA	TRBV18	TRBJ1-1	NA	CASSPPPGRNTEAFF	TGTGCCAGCTCACCTCCTCCCGGGAGGAACACTGAAGCTTTCTTT
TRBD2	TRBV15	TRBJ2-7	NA	CATSRLAGAYEQYF	TGTGCCACCAGCAGACTAGCGGGAGCCTACGAGCAGTACTTC
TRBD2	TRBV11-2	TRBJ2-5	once	CASSDLAGGRETQYF	TGTGCCAGCAGCGACTTAGCGGGGGGCCGGGAGACCCAGTACTTC
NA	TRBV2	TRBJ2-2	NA	CASSARRVDTGELFF	TGTGCCAGCAGTGCTCGGCGGGTGGACACCGGGGAGCTGTTTTTT
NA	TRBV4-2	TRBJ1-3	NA	CASSPFAGKDSGNTIYF	TGTGCCAGCAGCCCGTTCGCGGGGAAGGACTCTGGAAACACCATATATTTT
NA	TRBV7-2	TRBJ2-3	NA	CASSSTQYF	TGTGCCAGCAGCTCAACGCAGTATTTT
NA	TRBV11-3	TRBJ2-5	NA	CASSLDGGLRGPETQYF	TGTGCCAGCAGCTTAGATGGGGGCCTCAGGGGACCAGAGACCCAGTACTTC
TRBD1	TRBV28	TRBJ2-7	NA	CASSQGAREQYF	TGTGCCAGCAGTCAGGGGGCTCGCGAGCAGTACTTC
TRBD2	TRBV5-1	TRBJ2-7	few	CASSLGLAGWAYEQYF	TGCGCCAGCAGCTTGGGTCTAGCGGGATGGGCCTACGAGCAGTACTTC
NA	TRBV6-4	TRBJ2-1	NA	CASSTTERPYNEQFF	TGTGCCAGCAGTACCACTGAGCGGCCCTACAATGAGCAGTTCTTC
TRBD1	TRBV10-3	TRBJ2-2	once	CAISDGTARATGELFF	TGTGCCATCAGTGACGGGACAGCCAGGGCAACCGGGGAGCTGTTTTTT
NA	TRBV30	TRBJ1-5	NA	CAWSKGGQPQHF	TGTGCCTGGAGTAAAGGGGGTCAGCCCCAGCATTTT
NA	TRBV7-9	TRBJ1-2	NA	CASSLDSGEGGYTF	TGTGCCAGCAGCTTAGATTCGGGGGAAGGTGGCTACACCTTC
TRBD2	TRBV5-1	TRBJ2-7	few	CASSSLLAGASYEQYF	TGCGCCAGCAGCTCATTACTAGCGGGAGCTTCCTACGAGCAGTACTTC
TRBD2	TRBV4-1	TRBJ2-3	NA	CASSQGWREGTDTQYF	TGCGCCAGCAGCCAAGGTTGGCGGGAGGGCACAGATACGCAGTATTTT
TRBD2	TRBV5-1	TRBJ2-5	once	CASSLESAAGGWGETQYF	TGCGCCAGCAGCTTGGAGTCGGCGGCGGGGGGGTGGGGAGAGACCCAGTACTTC
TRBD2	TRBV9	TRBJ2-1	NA	CASSVEGLGIYNEQFF	TGTGCCAGCAGCGTAGAAGGACTAGGGATCTACAATGAGCAGTTCTTC
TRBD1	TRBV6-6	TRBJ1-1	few	CASSSSRGLQNTEAFF	TGTGCCAGCAGTTCATCCAGGGGGCTCCAGAACACTGAAGCTTTCTTT